This T cell receptor (beta chain) was sequenced for a study of T cell responses to AZD1222 COVID-19 vaccine. Sequencing used immunoSEQ multiplex PCR; TCRdb keeps in-frame clones, though not all of them. This sample has some 140,000 clones, with less than 90% found just once. This CDR3 has 12 residues. Germline CDR1 reads MDHEN; CDR2 reads SYDVKM. The germline V and J ends were trimmed by 7 bases and 4 bases, with 8 bases remaining between them. Findings and limits, study-wide: Samples come after the peak T cell response, not at day 14. Vaccine-associated CD4 TCRs spanned spike, dominant at 160-218 and 743-854.

This clone was seen a handful of times. The antigen is not known. The V call is TRBV28, the J call TRBJ1-5; D is undetermined. Here the sequenced sample was peripheral blood, taken on day 0 of MenACWY control vaccination. The clonotype originates from an adult in good health. CDR3 nucleotides: TGTGCCAGCAATTCGAGGAATCAGCCCCAGCATTTT. Translated: CASNSRNQPQHF.